Listed below are T cell receptor beta chains from one sample, sequenced in a study of blood T cells in healthy people across ages. One entry per CDR3 protein results from TCRdb running MiXCR on the 5' RACE reads. Among about 970,000 distinct CDR3 sequences listed, roughly 51% were seen once. Material for sequencing was blood. These receptors all come from a woman aged 55 to 70 in good health. CDR3s include the opening cysteine and the closing phenylalanine or tryptophan. The D gene is left open where the match is weak. Expanded clones are given a class, and other clones once, few, many or no size at all.

NA	TRBJ1-1	TRBV7-2	NA	TGTGCCAGCAGCTTAGAGCAGGGGAGCCCTGAAGCTTTCTTT	CASSLEQGSPEAFF
NA	TRBJ2-5	TRBV6-2/TRBV6-3	few	TGTGCCAGCAGTTCCGGGCAACCTGGGGAGACCCAGTACTTC	CASSSGQPGETQYF
NA	TRBJ2-5	TRBV12-3/TRBV12-4	NA	TGTGCCAGCAGTCTAGTGCTTGGGACTCAAGGAGTCGGGGAGACCCAGTACTTC	CASSLVLGTQGVGETQYF
NA	TRBJ2-1	TRBV4-3	NA	TGCGCCAGCAGCCAAGACCTGGTTCATCTAGCTCACCTCTACAATGAGCAGTTCTTC	CASSQDLVHLAHLYNEQFF
TRBD1	TRBJ2-7	TRBV29-1	few	TGCAGCGTCTCCGGGACAGGCTTACGCGAGCAGTACTTC	CSVSGTGLREQYF
NA	TRBJ2-4	TRBV7-9	few	TGTGCCAGCAGCTTATTGGGCGGGAAAAACATTCAGTACTTC	CASSLLGGKNIQYF
NA	TRBJ2-7	TRBV18	NA	TGTGCCAGCTCACCACCGGTTGTGGGGACCTACGAGCAGTACTTC	CASSPPVVGTYEQYF
NA	TRBJ1-2	TRBV7-3	NA	TGTGCCAGCAGCTCAAAGCCCCGGACAGAGGATGGCTACACCTTC	CASSSKPRTEDGYTF
TRBD1	TRBJ2-5	TRBV7-9	NA	TGTGCCAGCAGCTCTACGACAGGGGATGGGGAGACCCAGTACTTC	CASSSTTGDGETQYF
NA	TRBJ2-3	TRBV3-1	few	TGTGCCAGCAGCGGAGTAGTGGGTACGCAGTATTTT	CASSGVVGTQYF
NA	TRBJ2-2	TRBV4-1	NA	TGCGCCAGCAGCCAAAGGTTGGGGTGGAACACCGGGGAGCTGTTTTTT	CASSQRLGWNTGELFF
NA	TRBJ1-2	TRBV21-1	NA	TGTGCCAGCAGCATCGAGCTGTATGGCTACACCTTC	CASSIELYGYTF
TRBD1	TRBJ2-7	TRBV7-9	NA	TGTGCCAGCAGCGAGGGGACAGGGGGTTCCTACGAGCAGTACTTC	CASSEGTGGSYEQYF
NA	TRBJ2-7	TRBV29-1	few	TGCAGCGTTGGGGCGCAGCACTACGAGCAGTACTTC	CSVGAQHYEQYF
TRBD2	TRBJ2-7	TRBV10-3	NA	TGTGCCATCAGTGATCCGGGACTAGCGGGAGGCTACGAGCAGTACTTC	CAISDPGLAGGYEQYF
NA	TRBJ2-1	TRBV4-2	NA	TGTGCCAGCAGCCATGGGCTAGCGCTTAATGAGCAGTTCTTC	CASSHGLALNEQFF
NA	TRBJ2-7	TRBV7-2	NA	TGTGCCAGCAGCGTAAAAGTACTGCCCTACGAGCAGTACTTC	CASSVKVLPYEQYF
NA	TRBJ1-4	TRBV12-3/TRBV12-4	NA	TGTGCCAGCAGTTTGAGGCAGGGAGGGGAAAAACCGTTTTTT	CASSLRQGGEKPFF
NA	TRBJ2-4	TRBV3-1	NA	TGTGCCAGCAGCCATGGCGGGAAGGGAAACATTCAGTACTTC	CASSHGGKGNIQYF
NA	TRBJ2-1	TRBV4-3	NA	TGCGCCAGCAGCCCCGCTGAGGAAAACAATGAGCAGTTCTTC	CASSPAEENNEQFF
TRBD1	TRBJ1-1	TRBV7-9	NA	TGTGCCAGCAGCCCCTGGGACAGGGGACAAGCTTTCTTT	CASSPWDRGQAFF
TRBD2	TRBJ2-3	TRBV28	NA	TGTGCCAGCAGTATTGGACTAGCATTCAGCACAGATACGCAGTATTTT	CASSIGLAFSTDTQYF
TRBD2	TRBJ2-7	TRBV7-9	NA	TGTGCCAGCAGCGCTAGCGGGAATTCCTACGAGCAGTACTTC	CASSASGNSYEQYF
TRBD1	TRBJ2-7	TRBV11-2	NA	TGTGCCAGCAGCTTGTCGGGACAGGGGGACTACGAGCAGTACTTC	CASSLSGQGDYEQYF
NA	TRBJ2-5	TRBV5-1	NA	TGCGCCAGCAGCTTAGATACAACCGGGACTCCCGGGATTGGGCAGCACTTC	CASSLDTTGTPGIGQHF
NA	TRBJ2-7	TRBV4-2	NA	TGTGCCAGCAGCCAACAGGAGGGCTACGAGCAGTACTTC	CASSQQEGYEQYF
NA	TRBJ1-1	TRBV20-1	NA	TGCAGTGCTAGAGGAGGGTTCACTGAAGCTTTCTTT	CSARGGFTEAFF
TRBD1	TRBJ1-4	TRBV19	NA	TGTGCCAGTAGCAGGGGACAGATTAATGAAAAACTGTTTTTT	CASSRGQINEKLFF
NA	TRBJ2-3	TRBV21-1	NA	TGTGCCAGCAGCGCGCCTACTAGCGGTTTTACTCGGGATACGCAGTATTTT	CASSAPTSGFTRDTQYF
TRBD2	TRBJ2-6	TRBV4-1	NA	TGCGCCAGCAGCCAGTACGGGGGGACGGTCTCTGGGGCCAACGTCCTGACTTTC	CASSQYGGTVSGANVLTF
NA	TRBJ2-7	TRBV6-2/TRBV6-3	NA	TGTGCCAGCAGGGGTGCCTCCGGGGTTGGCGAGCAGTACTTC	CASRGASGVGEQYF
NA	TRBJ1-1	TRBV20-1	NA	TGCAGTGCTAGAGATCGGGCAGGGTACCGGCGGGACACTGAAGCTTTCTTT	CSARDRAGYRRDTEAFF
NA	TRBJ1-2	TRBV6-6	NA	TGTGCCAGCACCGATCGGGGGGACATGAACTATGGCTACACCTTC	CASTDRGDMNYGYTF
TRBD2	TRBJ2-5	TRBV10-3	NA	TGTGCCATCAGCGAGACTAGCGGGGGCGGGCAAGAGACCCAGTACTTC	CAISETSGGGQETQYF
NA	TRBJ2-7	TRBV7-2	NA	TGTGCCAGCAGCTTAGTAGTTTCCAGGGTAGATGAGCAGTACTTC	CASSLVVSRVDEQYF
NA	TRBJ2-7	TRBV21-1	few	TGTGCCAGCAGCAAAAGGAGACAGGGGCCCACCTACGAGCAGTACTTC	CASSKRRQGPTYEQYF
NA	TRBJ2-7	TRBV18	NA	TGTGCCAGCTCACCATCCGGGGGATTAACCTACGAGCAGTACTTC	CASSPSGGLTYEQYF
NA	TRBJ2-5	TRBV11-2	NA	TGTGCCAGCAGCTTAGACCCCGGGGGATTACAGTACTTC	CASSLDPGGLQYF
NA	TRBJ2-5	TRBV7-8	few	TGTGCCAGCAGCTCAATGGCGCAAGAGACCCAGTACTTC	CASSSMAQETQYF
NA	TRBJ2-5	TRBV7-2	NA	TGTGCCAGCAGCTTACAAGCGGCCGAGGGTGGCCAGTACTTC	CASSLQAAEGGQYF
NA	TRBJ2-1	TRBV7-3	once	TGTGCCAGCAGCTCGGGGCGGGGAACCTACAATGAGCAGTTCTTC	CASSSGRGTYNEQFF
TRBD2	TRBJ2-7	TRBV6-5	NA	TGTGCCAGCAGTTACGCGGGAGACCACTCCTACGAGCAGTACTTC	CASSYAGDHSYEQYF
NA	TRBJ2-2	TRBV7-9	few	TGTGCCAGCAGCTCGTATCTCTCGACCTCGAACACCGGGGAGCTGTTTTTT	CASSSYLSTSNTGELFF
NA	TRBJ2-3	TRBV4-1	NA	TGCGCCAGCAGCCCGGGTAAAATTACTAGCACAGATACGCAGTATTTT	CASSPGKITSTDTQYF
NA	TRBJ2-7	TRBV6-5	few	TGTGCCAGCAGTTATTCCCATTCCACTGGGCGCTACGAGCAGTACTTC	CASSYSHSTGRYEQYF
TRBD2	TRBJ2-1	TRBV6-6	few	TGTGCCAGCAGTTACCCTACTAGCGGGAGATTTAATGAGCAGTTCTTC	CASSYPTSGRFNEQFF
TRBD2	TRBJ2-1	TRBV24-1	few	TGTGCCACCAGTGATTTGCAATCCGGGAGGGGATACAATGAGCAGTTCTTC	CATSDLQSGRGYNEQFF